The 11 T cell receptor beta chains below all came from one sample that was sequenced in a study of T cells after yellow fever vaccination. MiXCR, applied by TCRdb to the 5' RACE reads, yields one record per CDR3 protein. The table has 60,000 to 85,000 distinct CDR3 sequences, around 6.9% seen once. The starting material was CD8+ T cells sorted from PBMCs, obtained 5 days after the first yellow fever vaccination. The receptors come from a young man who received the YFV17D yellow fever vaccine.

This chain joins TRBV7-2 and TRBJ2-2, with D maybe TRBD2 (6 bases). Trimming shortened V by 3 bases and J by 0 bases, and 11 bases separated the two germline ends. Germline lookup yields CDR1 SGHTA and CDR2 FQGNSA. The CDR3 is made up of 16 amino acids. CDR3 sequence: CASSFPGEANTGELFF. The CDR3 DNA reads TGTGCCAGCAGCTTTCCGGGGGAGGCGAACACCGGGGAGCTGTTTTTT.

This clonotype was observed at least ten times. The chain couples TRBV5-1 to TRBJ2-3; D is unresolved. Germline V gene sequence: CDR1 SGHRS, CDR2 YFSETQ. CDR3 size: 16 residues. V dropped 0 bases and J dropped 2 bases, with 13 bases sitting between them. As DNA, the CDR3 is TGCGCCAGCAGCTTGGGAGCGAGGCTTTACACAGATACGCAGTATTTT. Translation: CASSLGARLYTDTQYF.

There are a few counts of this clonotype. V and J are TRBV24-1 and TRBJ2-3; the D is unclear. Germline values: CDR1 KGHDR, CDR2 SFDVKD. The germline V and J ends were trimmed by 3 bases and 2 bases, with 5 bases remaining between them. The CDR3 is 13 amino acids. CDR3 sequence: CATSDGITDTQYF. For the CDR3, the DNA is TGTGCCACCAGTGATGGTATCACAGATACGCAGTATTTT.

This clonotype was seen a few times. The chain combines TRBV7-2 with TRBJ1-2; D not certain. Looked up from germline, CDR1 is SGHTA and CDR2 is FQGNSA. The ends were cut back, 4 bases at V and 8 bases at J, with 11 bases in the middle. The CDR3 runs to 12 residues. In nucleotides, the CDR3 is TGTGCCAGCAGCTGGACGGAAAAAGGCTACACCTTC. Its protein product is CASSWTEKGYTF. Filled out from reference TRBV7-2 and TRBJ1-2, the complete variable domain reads GAGVSQSPSNKVTEKGKDVELRCDPISGHTALYWYRQSLGQGLEFLIYFQGNSAPDKSGLPSDRFSAERTGGSVSTLTIQRTQQEDSAVYLCASSWTEKGYTFGSGTRLTVV.

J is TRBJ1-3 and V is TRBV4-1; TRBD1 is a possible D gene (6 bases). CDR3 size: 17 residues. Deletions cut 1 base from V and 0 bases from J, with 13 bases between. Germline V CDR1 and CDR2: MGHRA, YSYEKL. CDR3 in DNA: TGCGCCAGCAGCCAAGGGTCGGTCAGGGGCTCTGGAAACACCATATATTTT. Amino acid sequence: CASSQGSVRGSGNTIYF.

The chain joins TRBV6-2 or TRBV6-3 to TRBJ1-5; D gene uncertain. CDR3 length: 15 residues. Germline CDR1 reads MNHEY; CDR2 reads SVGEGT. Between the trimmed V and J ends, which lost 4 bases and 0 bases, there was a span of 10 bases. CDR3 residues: CASSSITYSNQPQHF. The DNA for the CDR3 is TGTGCCAGCAGTTCCATAACTTATAGCAATCAGCCCCAGCATTTT.

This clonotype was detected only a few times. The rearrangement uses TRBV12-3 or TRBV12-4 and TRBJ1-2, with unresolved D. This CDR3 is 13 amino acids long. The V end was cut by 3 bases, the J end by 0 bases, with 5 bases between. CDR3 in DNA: TGTGCCAGCAGTTTGGTAGCTAACTATGGCTACACCTTC. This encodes CASSLVANYGYTF.

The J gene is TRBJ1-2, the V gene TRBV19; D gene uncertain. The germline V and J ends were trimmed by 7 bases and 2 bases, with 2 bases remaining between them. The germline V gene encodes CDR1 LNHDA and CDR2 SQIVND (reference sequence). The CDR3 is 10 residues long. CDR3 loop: CASKNYGYTF. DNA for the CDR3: TGTGCCAGTAAGAACTATGGCTACACCTTC.

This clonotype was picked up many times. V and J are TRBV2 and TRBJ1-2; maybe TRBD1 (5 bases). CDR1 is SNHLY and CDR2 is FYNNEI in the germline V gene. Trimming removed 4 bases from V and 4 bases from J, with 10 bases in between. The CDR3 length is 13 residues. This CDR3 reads CASSAGGGYGYTF. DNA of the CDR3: TGTGCCAGCAGTGCGGGGGGTGGCTATGGCTACACCTTC.

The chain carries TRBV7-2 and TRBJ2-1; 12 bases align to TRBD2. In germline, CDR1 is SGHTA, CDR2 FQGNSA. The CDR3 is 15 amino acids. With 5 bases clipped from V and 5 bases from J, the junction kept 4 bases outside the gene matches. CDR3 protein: CASSLLAGGDNEQFF. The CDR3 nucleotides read TGTGCCAGCAGCCTTCTAGCGGGGGGGGACAATGAGCAGTTCTTC.

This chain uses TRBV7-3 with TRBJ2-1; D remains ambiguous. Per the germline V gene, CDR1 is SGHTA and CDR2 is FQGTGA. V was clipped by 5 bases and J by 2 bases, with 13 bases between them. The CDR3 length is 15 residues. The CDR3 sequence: CASSPTPVAYNEQFF. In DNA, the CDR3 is TGTGCCAGCAGCCCTACTCCGGTAGCCTACAATGAGCAGTTCTTC. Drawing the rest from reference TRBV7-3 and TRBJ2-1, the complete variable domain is GAGVSQTPSNKVTEKGKYVELRCDPISGHTALYWYRQSLGQGPEFLIYFQGTGAADDSGLPNDRFFAVRPEGSVSTLKIQRTERGDSAVYLCASSPTPVAYNEQFFGPGTRLTVL.